This T cell receptor (beta chain) was retrieved from a study of T-cell reconstitution after alpha-beta-depleted transplantation in children. This clonotype has a handful of counts. CDR3 length: 14 amino acids. Germline assignment: CDR1 MNHEY and CDR2 SVGEGT. V gave up 8 bases and J gave up 0 bases; unmatched junction bases: 6. Preparing the TCRbeta library involved the use of unique molecular identifiers. TCRdb independently ran MiXCR on the PCR reads; one entry per CDR3 protein. The table lists 200,000 to 250,000 distinct CDR3 sequences, around 7% of them singletons. The chain employs TRBV6-2 or TRBV6-3 and TRBJ2-7; 8 bases align to TRBD1. The receptor was isolated from a boy aged 2 to 10 with acute lymphoblastic leukemia, due to receive a stem cell transplant. The material sequenced was PBMCs, taken before TCRalphabeta/CD19-depleted stem cell transplant. In nucleotides, the CDR3 is TGTGCCAGCTGGACAGGGATAGACTCCTACGAGCAGTACTTC. Protein sequence: CASWTGIDSYEQYF.